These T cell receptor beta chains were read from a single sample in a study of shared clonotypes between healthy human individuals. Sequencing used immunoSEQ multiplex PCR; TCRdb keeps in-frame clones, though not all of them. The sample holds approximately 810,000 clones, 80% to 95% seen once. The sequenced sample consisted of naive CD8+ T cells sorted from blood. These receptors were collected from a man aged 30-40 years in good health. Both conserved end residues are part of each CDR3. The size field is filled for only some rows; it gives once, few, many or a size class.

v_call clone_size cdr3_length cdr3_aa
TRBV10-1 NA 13 CASSESLAGEQYF
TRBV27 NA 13 CASSLGRAYEQYF
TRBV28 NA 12 CASSLSGNTIYF
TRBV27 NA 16 CASTPRTGKNTGELFF
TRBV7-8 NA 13 CASSLAQGRTQYF
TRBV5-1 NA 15 CASSLVQASGTEAFF
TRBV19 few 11 CASPPDLEAFF
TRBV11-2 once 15 CASSHGTSGGNEQFF
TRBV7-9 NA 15 CASSSASGSWHEQFF
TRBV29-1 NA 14 CSVASSGLTDTQYF
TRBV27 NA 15 CASSPRGSGSRTQYF
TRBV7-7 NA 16 CASSLLPGLAGETQYF
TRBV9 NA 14 CASSVDGMEETQYF